Below, one T cell receptor beta chain is given with its context. Its antigen is as yet unknown. Profiled with immunoSEQ multiplex PCR; TCRdb holds only in-frame clones, not every one. The data hold some 1,100,000 clones, with about four fifths observed a single time. The sample belongs to a study of shared clonotypes between healthy human individuals. Notes on the study in general: The study's rarefaction showed incomplete sorted-subset sequencing despite large depth. Clonotype sharing among donors, it was expected, would be affected by sequencing depth.

Germline CDR1 LNHDA, CDR2 SQIVND (reference sequence). The CDR3 extends over 15 amino acids. J was trimmed by 4 bases and V by 6 bases; bases with no gene match: 12. Sample: memory CD4+ T cells from PBMCs. Stated subset: CD45RA-negative fraction. The rearrangement links TRBV19 to TRBJ2-7; TRBD1 agrees at 7 bases. This clonotype originated in a man aged 18 to 30 in good health. Some clones in this sample may be carry-over from other donors' samples. CDR3 sequence (DNA): TGTGCCAGTAGGAAGGCCTGGCAGGGGGATTACGAGCAGTACTTC. Protein: CASRKAWQGDYEQYF.